This T cell receptor beta chain was documented in a study of graft-versus-host responses after intestinal transplantation. The germline V gene has CDR1 MNHEY and CDR2 SMNVEV (reference sequence). The CDR3 extends over 15 amino acids. V gave up 3 bases and J gave up 0 bases; unmatched junction bases: 3. Sequencing used immunoSEQ multiplex PCR; TCRdb keeps in-frame clones, though not all of them. Found here are fewer than 20,000 clones, roughly 94% of them singletons; the top ten hold over 0.7%. The chain recombines TRBV27 with TRBJ2-7, with TRBD2 matching over 9 bases. This TCR was sampled from a human patient who received an intestinal transplant, so some T cells may come from the graft donor. The material was PBMCs, obtained 23 days after intestinal transplant. In nucleotides, the CDR3 is TGTGCCAGCAGTTTTCAGACTAGCGGCTCCTACGAGCAGTACTTC. Translating it yields CASSFQTSGSYEQYF.